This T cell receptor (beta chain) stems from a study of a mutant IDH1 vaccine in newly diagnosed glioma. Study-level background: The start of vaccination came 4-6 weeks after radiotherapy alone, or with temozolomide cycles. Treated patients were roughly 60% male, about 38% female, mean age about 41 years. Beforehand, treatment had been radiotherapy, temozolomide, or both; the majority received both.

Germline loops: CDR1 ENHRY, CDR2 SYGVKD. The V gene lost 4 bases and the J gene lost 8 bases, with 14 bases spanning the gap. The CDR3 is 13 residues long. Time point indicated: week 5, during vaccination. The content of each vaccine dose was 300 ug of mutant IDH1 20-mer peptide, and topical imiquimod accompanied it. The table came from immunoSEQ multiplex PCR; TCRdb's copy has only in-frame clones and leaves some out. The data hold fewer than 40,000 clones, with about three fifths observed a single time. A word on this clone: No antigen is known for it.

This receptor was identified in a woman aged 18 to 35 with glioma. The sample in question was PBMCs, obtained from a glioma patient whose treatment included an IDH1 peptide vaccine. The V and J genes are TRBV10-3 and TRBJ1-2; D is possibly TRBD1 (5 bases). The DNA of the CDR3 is TGTGCCATCAGTGTTTCGGGGGGTGACGGCTACACCTTC. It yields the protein CAISVSGGDGYTF.